One sample yielded the 7 T cell receptor beta chains listed below, sequenced in a study of blood T cell repertoires in COVID-19. Profiling relied on immunoSEQ multiplex PCR, and the TCRdb table lists in-frame clones only, not all of them. The repertoire includes about 100,000 clones, approximately 90% of them detected once, and approximately 2% sits in the top ten. Sequenced: peripheral blood. These receptors all stem from a man over 45 with active COVID-19.

This clone has only one observation. The chain couples TRBV27 to TRBJ2-1; a weak D match, TRBD1 (6 bases). This CDR3 spans 15 amino acids. CDR1 and CDR2 (germline): MNHEY, SMNVEV (reference sequence). V was trimmed by 8 bases and J by 7 bases, leaving 21 bases between them. CDR3 sequence: CASAPTPGQRNEQFF. As DNA, the CDR3 is TGTGCCAGCGCTCCTACCCCGGGACAACGAAATGAGCAGTTCTTC.

The chain recombines TRBV27 with TRBJ2-1, with TRBD2 matching over 14 bases. The CDR3 extends over 18 amino acids. V dropped 5 bases and J dropped 4; count of bases not matched to a gene: 10. Germline CDR1 reads MNHEY; CDR2 reads SMNVEV (reference sequence). As DNA, the CDR3 is TGTGCCAGCAGTCTCCCGGGACTAGCGGGAGCGAGGTACAATGAGCAGTTCTTC. Amino acid sequence: CASSLPGLAGARYNEQFF.

This chain links TRBV6-6 with TRBJ1-2; 9 bases are shared with TRBD1. The ends lost 5 bases at V and 4 bases at J; junction bases unmatched: 5. The CDR3 runs 14 residues. CDR1 and CDR2 from the germline V gene are MNHNY and SVGAGI (reference sequence). The CDR3 nucleotides read TGTGCCAGCAGTCCCGGGACAGGGTTCTATGGCTACACCTTC. Amino acid sequence: CASSPGTGFYGYTF.

The gene calls are TRBV19 and TRBJ1-5, with unresolved D. V lost 4 bases to trimming and J lost 7 bases, with 11 bases between them. Germline V gene sequence: CDR1 LNHDA, CDR2 SQIVND (reference sequence). This CDR3 contains 13 residues. The CDR3 nucleotides are TGTGCCAGTAGTACACCTCCGGGACAGCCCCAGCATTTT. As protein: CASSTPPGQPQHF.

The chain employs TRBV11-2 and TRBJ2-7, with D tentatively TRBD2 (5 bases). V was cut by 5 bases and J by 1 base, with 18 bases left in between. The germline V gene encodes CDR1 SGHAT and CDR2 FQNNGV. The CDR3 consists of 16 residues. Here the CDR3 reads CASSGPGRTHSYEQYF. CDR3 nucleotide sequence: TGTGCCAGCAGCGGCCCCGGGCGGACTCATTCCTACGAGCAGTACTTC. Complete variable domain (other parts from reference TRBV11-2 and TRBJ2-7): EAGVAQSPRYKIIEKRQSVAFWCNPISGHATLYWYQQILGQGPKLLIQFQNNGVVDDSQLPKDRFSAERLKGVDSTLKIQPAKLEDSAVYLCASSGPGRTHSYEQYFGPGTRLTVT.

The chain employs TRBV21-1 and TRBJ1-1; TRBD1, as called in the table, went unchecked against the DNA. TRBV21-1 is a pseudogene. CDR3 size: 17 residues. CDR3 sequence reads: CASSTELQGVTNTEAFF. CDR3 DNA sequence: TGTGCCAGCAGCACCGAGCTGCAGGGGGTTACGAACACTGAAGCTTTCTTT.

The CDR3 DNA reads TGTGCCAGCAGTGACGGCAGGGTGCCGACTTACGAGCAGTACTTC. The encoded protein is CASSDGRVPTYEQYF. This chain connects TRBV2 to TRBJ2-7; possible D gene TRBD1, 5 bases. Germline V gene lookup returns CDR1 SNHLY and CDR2 FYNNEI. This CDR3 comprises 15 residues. The ends were cut back, 3 bases at V and 4 bases at J, with 16 bases in the middle.